Below are 26 T cell receptor beta chains sequenced from a single sample in a study of cytomegalovirus exposure and HLA in healthy donors. PCR primers comprised 60 Vbeta and 13 Jbeta primers. Assay: immunoSEQ multiplex PCR; the TCRdb copy retains only in-frame clones and omits some. The table records 110,000 to 150,000 clones, approximately 83% of them present only once. Sequenced sample: PBMCs. These receptors all come from a woman between 35 and 50 years old in good health and CMV-seronegative.

V and J are TRBV4-1 and TRBJ2-7; 9 bases line up with TRBD1. This CDR3 comprises 16 residues. After removal of 4 bases from V and 6 bases from J, the junction contained 13 bases not matched to a gene. Germline CDR1 MGHRA, CDR2 YSYEKL. CDR3 nucleotide sequence: TGCGCCAGCAGCCGATCTACCGGGACAGGGTTTTTCGAGCAGTACTTC. It codes for CASSRSTGTGFFEQYF.

CDR3 sequence reads: CASSRTVTSGDQETQYF. DNA of the CDR3: TGTGCCAGCAGCCGCACCGTGACTAGCGGTGACCAAGAGACCCAGTACTTC. V gene TRBV13 combines with J gene TRBJ2-5; TRBD2 aligns across 9 bases. Germline V gene data show CDR1 as PRHDT and CDR2 as FYEKMQ (reference sequence). The length of the CDR3 is 17 residues. The V gene end was trimmed by 5 bases and the J gene end by 0 bases; junction bases not matched to a gene: 10.

The V call is TRBV27, the J call TRBJ1-6; no definite D call. In germline, CDR1 is MNHEY, CDR2 SMNVEV (reference sequence). The CDR3 is 14 amino acids. V lost 2 bases and J 6 bases, leaving 8 bases between the germline ends. The DNA of the CDR3 is TGTGCCAGCAGTTTACAGGCATTTAATTCACCCCTCCACTTT. It encodes CASSLQAFNSPLHF.

This clone was recorded once. The rearrangement joins TRBV6-6 to TRBJ1-1; TRBD1 aligns across 7 bases. The CDR3 is made up of 16 amino acids. The junction had 4 bases not matched to a gene; V was cut back by 0 bases and J by 0 bases. CDR1 is MNHNY, CDR2 SVGAGI, per germline (reference sequence). CDR3 region: CASSYSTGQMNTEAFF. Here the CDR3 DNA reads TGTGCCAGCAGTTACTCCACGGGACAGATGAACACTGAAGCTTTCTTT.

V usage is TRBV21-1 and J usage is TRBJ1-1; the table gives TRBD1 as D, unverified against the DNA. TRBV21-1 is labeled a pseudogene. The CDR3 has 15 residues. CDR3 loop: CASSTRTGRNTEAFF. CDR3 bases: TGTGCCAGCAGCACCAGGACAGGGAGGAACACTGAAGCTTTCTTT.

The V call is TRBV7-8, the J call TRBJ2-7, with a tentative D call TRBD1 (6 bases). Germline V gene sequence: CDR1 SGHVS, CDR2 FQNEAQ. V lost 1 base, J lost 3 bases, and 19 bases lay in between. The CDR3 is made up of 17 amino acids. The CDR3 loop reads CASSLGTELQGLYEQYF. The DNA of the CDR3 is TGTGCCAGCAGCTTAGGAACGGAGCTTCAGGGGCTCTACGAGCAGTACTTC.

J is TRBJ2-3 and V is TRBV7-9; D possibly corresponds to TRBD1 (6 bases). Deletions cut 5 bases from V and 2 bases from J, with 23 bases between. CDR3 length equals 18 residues. The V gene's germline CDR1 is SEHNR and CDR2 FQNEAQ (reference sequence). The CDR3: CASSTPGHAKLYTDTQYF. The CDR3 DNA reads TGTGCCAGCAGCACCCCGGGACACGCGAAGCTATACACAGATACGCAGTATTTT.

The chain links TRBV30 to TRBJ1-1; TRBD1 aligns across 11 bases. Germline-derived CDR1 and CDR2 are GTSNPN and SVGIG (reference sequence). Germline trimming cut 5 bases from V and 1 base from J; bases unmatched to any gene: 3. This CDR3 is 14 amino acids long. In DNA, the CDR3 is TGTGCCTGGGGGACAGGGGGGACGAACACTGAAGCTTTCTTT. It encodes CAWGTGGTNTEAFF.

This chain uses TRBV28 with TRBJ1-2; D might be TRBD1 (5 bases). The CDR3 extends over 14 amino acids. Trimming cost V 5 bases and J 4 bases, with 14 bases left between them. Germline V lookup: CDR1 MDHEN, CDR2 SYDVKM. The CDR3 reads CASSPPGTFYGYTF. For the CDR3, the DNA is TGTGCCAGCAGTCCTCCCGGGACTTTCTATGGCTACACCTTC.

The rearrangement joins TRBV25-1 to TRBJ2-1; 12 positions match TRBD2. This CDR3 comprises 14 residues. The germline V gene has CDR1 MGHDK and CDR2 SYGVNS. With V trimmed by 7 bases and J by 7 bases, 5 bases remained unmatched. The CDR3 DNA sequence: TGTGCCAGCACCCAGACTAGCGGGAGAAATGAGCAGTTCTTC. Encoded protein: CASTQTSGRNEQFF.

This clone came up a few times. A junction boundary mismatches the germline segment, possibly from a read error. The CDR3 region is CSSTPTTGREQYF. CDR3 DNA: TGTTCCAGCACCCCTACCACGGGGAGGGAGCAGTACTTC. The gene calls are TRBV7-9 and TRBJ2-7; D might be TRBD2 (6 bases). Germline CDR1 reads SEHNR; CDR2 reads FQNEAQ (reference sequence). The CDR3 spans 13 residues.

V usage is TRBV13 and J usage is TRBJ2-7, with 7 positions matching TRBD1. The CDR3 covers 15 residues. V shed 5 bases and J 2 bases; nucleotides not matched to a gene: 9. Germline CDR1 and CDR2: PRHDT and FYEKMQ (reference sequence). CDR3 loop: CASSEATGTPYEQYF. The CDR3 DNA reads TGTGCCAGCAGCGAGGCGACAGGGACCCCCTACGAGCAGTACTTC.

To note about this clone: Other nucleotide sequences from this sample produce the same CDR3. Here the CDR3 reads CASSFGQGATSPLHF. DNA of the CDR3: TGTGCCAGCAGCTTCGGACAGGGGGCGACCTCACCCCTCCACTTT. The V gene is TRBV7-9, the J gene TRBJ1-6; 11 positions agree with TRBD1. The length of the CDR3 is 15 residues. Germline-derived CDR1 and CDR2 are SEHNR and FQNEAQ (reference sequence). With 3 bases clipped from V and 10 bases from J, the junction kept 5 bases outside the gene matches.

The chain combines TRBV2 with TRBJ1-1; D unclear. Germline V lookup: CDR1 SNHLY, CDR2 FYNNEI. This CDR3 contains 13 residues. The V end lost 3 bases, the J end lost 0 bases, and 5 bases lay between the germline ends. The CDR3 region is CASSDEMNTEAFF. The CDR3, as DNA: TGTGCCAGCAGTGATGAGATGAACACTGAAGCTTTCTTT.

The chain is built from TRBV6-5 and TRBJ1-1, with 8 nucleotides matching TRBD1. With 4 bases clipped from V and 3 bases from J, the junction kept 4 bases outside the gene matches. This CDR3 contains 14 residues. Per germline, CDR1 MNHEY and CDR2 SVGAGI. Here the CDR3 DNA reads TGTGCCAGCAGTTGGGTACAGGGGGACACTGAAGCTTTCTTT. Amino acids: CASSWVQGDTEAFF.

CDR3 region: CASSPTGFSYEQYF. The CDR3 DNA reads TGTGCCAGCAGCCCGACAGGCTTCTCCTACGAGCAGTACTTC. The rearrangement joins TRBV28 to TRBJ2-7; weak D call: TRBD1 (6 bases). This CDR3 is 14 amino acids long. The ends were cut back, 6 bases at V and 0 bases at J, with 12 bases in the middle. The germline gives CDR1 MDHEN, CDR2 SYDVKM.

V is TRBV15 and J is TRBJ2-5; perhaps TRBD2 as D (6 bases). The CDR3 is 15 amino acids. Trimming shortened V by 1 base and J by 5 bases, and 14 bases separated the two germline ends. Germline V gives CDR1 LNHNV, CDR2 YYDKDF (reference sequence). For the CDR3, the DNA is TGTGCCACCAGCAGAGCTCGGAGGGCTGAGGAGACCCAGTACTTC. This sequence encodes CATSRARRAEETQYF.

This chain uses TRBV11-2 with TRBJ2-7; D not certain. Trimming took 4 bases from V and 2 from J, leaving 9 bases between them. From germline, CDR1 is SGHAT and CDR2 FQNNGV. There are 13 residues in the CDR3. The CDR3 DNA reads TGTGCCAGCAGCTCGGGTTCGCCCTACGAGCAGTACTTC. Translated: CASSSGSPYEQYF.

J is TRBJ1-3 and V is TRBV2; D not certain. V gave up 7 bases and J gave up 0 bases, with 13 bases separating them. Germline values: CDR1 SNHLY, CDR2 FYNNEI. The CDR3 is 15 amino acids. The CDR3 bases are TGTGCCAGCACCCGAGACATCAGCTCTGGAAACACCATATATTTT. It specifies CASTRDISSGNTIYF.

The chain is built from TRBV7-6 and TRBJ2-2; 12 bases match TRBD2. The junction had 7 bases not matched to a gene; V was cut back by 5 bases and J by 0 bases. CDR3 length: 18 amino acids. CDR1 and CDR2 from the germline V gene are SGHVS and FNYEAQ. In DNA, the CDR3 is TGTGCCAGCAGCCCTACTAGCGGGGGGAGCCCGAACACCGGGGAGCTGTTTTTT. It translates to CASSPTSGGSPNTGELFF.

The V and J genes are TRBV5-1 and TRBJ2-1, with 7 positions matching TRBD1. Germline CDR1 reads SGHRS; CDR2 reads YFSETQ. CDR3 size: 15 residues. The V gene end was trimmed by 0 bases and the J gene end by 6 bases; junction bases not matched to a gene: 6. The CDR3 nucleotides are TGCGCCAGCAGCTTGGAGGGGGCGACAGTCAATGAGCAGTTCTTC. This sequence encodes CASSLEGATVNEQFF.

CDR3 in amino acids: CASSLWQGTGVSEQYF. CDR3 DNA: TGTGCCAGCAGTTTATGGCAGGGAACAGGGGTATCCGAGCAGTACTTC. V usage is TRBV28 and J usage is TRBJ2-7; 7 bases agree with TRBD1. Germline V lookup: CDR1 MDHEN, CDR2 SYDVKM. The CDR3 sequence is 16 residues long. V was pared by 0 bases and J by 6 bases, with 11 bases of the junction left unmatched.

The rearrangement joins TRBV6-5 to TRBJ2-7, with D hard to call. This CDR3 has 15 amino acids. The germline V gene encodes CDR1 MNHEY and CDR2 SVGAGI. Deletions cut 0 bases from V and 2 bases from J, with 11 bases between. CDR3 loop: CASSYSVPGAYEQYF. The CDR3 DNA reads as TGTGCCAGCAGTTACTCGGTGCCAGGCGCCTACGAGCAGTACTTC.

The chain has TRBV29-1 and TRBJ1-1; D is ambiguous. Germline loops: CDR1 SQVTM, CDR2 ANQGSEA. The CDR3 is 15 residues long. The V end lost 6 bases, the J end lost 0 bases, and 17 bases lay between the germline ends. CDR3 amino acids: CSVNGGWAMNTEAFF. Written as DNA, the CDR3 is TGCAGCGTCAATGGAGGGTGGGCGATGAACACTGAAGCTTTCTTT.

The V gene is TRBV7-2, the J gene TRBJ2-3, with TRBD2 as a possible D gene (5 bases). The germline V gene has CDR1 SGHTA and CDR2 FQGNSA. V gave up 4 bases and J gave up 3 bases, with 23 bases separating them. The CDR3 is made up of 18 amino acids. The CDR3 DNA reads as TGTGCCAGCAGCTCCTCCACTAAGCGATCTAGCAGGACAGATACGCAGTATTTT. As protein: CASSSSTKRSSRTDTQYF.

The chain recombines TRBV18 with TRBJ1-1, with D possibly TRBD1 on 5 matching bases. The CDR3 has 15 amino acids. Trimming took off 2 bases at V and 3 bases at J, with 13 bases between the two ends. Germline assignment: CDR1 KGHSH and CDR2 LQKENI. CDR3 protein: CASSPGIQGDTEAFF. The CDR3, as DNA: TGTGCCAGCTCACCAGGGATCCAGGGTGACACTGAAGCTTTCTTT. Using reference TRBV18 and TRBJ1-1 for the parts outside the CDR3, the full variable domain is NAGVMQNPRHLVRRRGQEARLRCSPMKGHSHVYWYRQLPEEGLKFMVYLQKENIIDESGMPKERFSAEFPKEGPSILRIQQVVRGDSAAYFCASSPGIQGDTEAFFGQGTRLTVV.